This T cell receptor (beta chain) was recorded in a study of T-cell reconstitution after alpha-beta-depleted transplantation in children. Trimming stripped 6 bases from V and 4 bases from J, with 8 bases between. Germline CDR1 is KGHDR and CDR2 is SFDVKD. The CDR3 is made up of 12 amino acids. A word on this clonotype: Antigen specificity is unknown. This likely comes from a read error, as the CDR3 has no conserved phenylalanine or tryptophan at its end.

Unique molecular identifiers featured in how the TCRbeta library was prepared. MiXCR was run by TCRdb on the PCR reads, yielding one entry per CDR3 protein. The table has some 460,000 distinct CDR3 sequences, about 16% seen once. General study results and limits: Expanded clones from the graft, numbering several hundred, reportedly supplied alpha-beta T cells about two months after transplant. It was newly produced T cells that mostly accounted for T-cell counts and diversity one year after transplant. Elevated TCRbeta diversity at day 60 was traced, in some patients, to surviving recipient T cells and thymic progenitors.

Sample: PBMCs, mostly from graft donor cells, taken 360 days after TCRalphabeta/CD19-depleted stem cell transplant. V gene TRBV24-1 combines with J gene TRBJ1-1; D not resolved. This receptor was identified in a boy under two years old who had a stem cell transplant for Wiskott-Aldrich syndrome, so the T cells may come from the graft donor. Here the CDR3 DNA reads TGTGCCACCAGTACTGCTGGCACTGAAGCTTTCTTA. Amino acids: CATSTAGTEAFL.